The clone carrying this TCR beta chain was recorded at least ten times. The sample originates from a study of T cells in Graves' hyperthyroidism and ophthalmopathy. The CDR3 regions of TCR beta were amplified from RNA transcripts. A set of HTBI primers served as the primers for a first-round RT-PCR of the TCR CDR3. Using its own MiXCR run on the multiplex PCR reads, TCRdb lists one record per CDR3 protein. The repertoire holds over 400,000 distinct CDR3 sequences, with roughly 14% as singletons. The origin of this receptor is a man aged 18 to 29 with Graves' ophthalmopathy. The sample consisted of blood.

Here the CDR3 reads CASSFSGGSYNEQFF. CDR3 DNA sequence: TGTGCCAGCAGCTTCAGCGGGGGCTCCTACAATGAGCAGTTCTTC. This chain uses TRBV7-2 with TRBJ2-1; TRBD2 agrees at 8 bases. The CDR3 contains 15 residues. Looked up from germline, CDR1 is SGHTA and CDR2 is FQGNSA. The trim removed 3 bases at V and 0 bases at J, leaving 1 base unmatched.